Presented here are 9 T cell receptor beta chains from one specimen sequenced in a study of cytomegalovirus exposure and HLA in healthy donors. The PCR ran on 60 Vbeta and 13 Jbeta primers. TCRdb's table, derived via immunoSEQ multiplex PCR, lists solely in-frame clones and lacks some. The sample lists almost 65,000 clones; more than 60% were seen once. What was sequenced was PBMCs. The receptor set was obtained from a male donor in good health and CMV-seropositive.

The table lists this clone with a few counts. V is TRBV11-2 and J is TRBJ1-1; 8 positions match TRBD1. V lost 5 bases to trimming and J lost 4 bases; unmatched junction nucleotides: 3. This CDR3 contains 13 residues. CDR1 and CDR2 from the germline V gene are SGHAT and FQNNGV. The CDR3 spells CASSLDRGTEAFF. CDR3 nucleotides: TGTGCCAGCAGCCTCGACAGGGGCACTGAAGCTTTCTTT.

This clone has just one count. The CDR3 DNA reads as TGTGCCAGCAGTGAAGCCCTGGTGGGGGCTGGTGGGGCCAACGTCCTGACTTTC. It encodes CASSEALVGAGGANVLTF. The chain combines TRBV6-1 with TRBJ2-6; maybe TRBD1 (6 bases). The germline V and J ends were trimmed by 0 bases and 3 bases, with 15 bases remaining between them. The CDR3 is made up of 18 amino acids. CDR1 and CDR2 (germline): MNHNS, SASEGT.

The CDR3 spells CASSTAGDTQYF. CDR3 nucleotide sequence: TGCGCCAGCAGCACGGCCGGGGATACGCAGTATTTT. V is TRBV5-1 and J is TRBJ2-3; D unresolved. Germline lookup yields CDR1 SGHRS and CDR2 YFSETQ. This CDR3 contains 12 residues. The germline V and J ends were trimmed by 4 bases and 6 bases, with 9 bases remaining between them.

The CDR3 reads CSVLRQGSSYEQYF. In nucleotides, the CDR3 is TGCAGCGTCCTCCGACAGGGGAGTAGCTACGAGCAGTACTTC. This chain uses TRBV29-1 with TRBJ2-7, with TRBD1 matching over 8 bases. The CDR3 totals 14 residues. Germline V lookup: CDR1 SQVTM, CDR2 ANQGSEA. V lost 6 bases and J lost 3; bases outside the gene matches: 10.

Regarding this clone: A junction end diverges from the germline sequence, so it may reflect a read error. The rearrangement links TRBV7-7 to TRBJ2-5, with 11 bases fitting TRBD2. Per the germline V gene, CDR1 is SSHAT and CDR2 is FNYEAQ (reference sequence). This CDR3 spans 14 amino acids. CDR3 DNA sequence: TGTGCCAGCAGCCTAGCGGGGGGTAAAGAGACCCAGTACTTC. It yields the protein CASSLAGGKETQYF.

The chain has TRBV4-3 and TRBJ1-2; 9 bases agree with TRBD1. The junction had 7 bases not matched to a gene; V was cut back by 0 bases and J by 8 bases. Germline V gene sequence: CDR1 LGHNA, CDR2 YSLEER. There are 15 residues in the CDR3. The CDR3 here is CASSQETGTGIGYTF. The CDR3 coding sequence is TGCGCCAGCAGCCAAGAAACCGGGACAGGGATCGGCTACACCTTC.

The chain couples TRBV7-9 to TRBJ2-1, with TRBD2 matching 11 bases. V gave up 7 bases and J gave up 3 bases; unmatched junction bases: 5. The CDR3 is 15 amino acids. Germline V gene sequence: CDR1 SEHNR, CDR2 FQNEAQ (reference sequence). The CDR3 here is CASTLAGGDYNEQFF. CDR3 DNA: TGTGCCAGCACTCTAGCGGGGGGCGACTACAATGAGCAGTTCTTC.

The V and J genes are TRBV5-1 and TRBJ2-5, with D maybe TRBD1 (5 bases). Trimming left V 0 bases short and J 9 bases short, with 12 bases between. In germline, CDR1 is SGHRS, CDR2 YFSETQ. The CDR3 length is 13 residues. In nucleotides, the CDR3 is TGCGCCAGCAGCTTGGCCTTTAAGGGGTCCCAGTACTTC. Protein sequence: CASSLAFKGSQYF.

This clone has only a few counts. The CDR3 here is CASAGTGGGETQYF. CDR3 nucleotide sequence: TGTGCCAGCGCGGGGACAGGGGGCGGGGAGACCCAGTACTTC. This chain joins TRBV19 and TRBJ2-5, with 12 bases that match TRBD1. Germline CDR1 reads LNHDA; CDR2 reads SQIVND (reference sequence). The CDR3 is made up of 14 amino acids. The V and J ends lost 9 bases and 5 bases, in that order; junction bases with no gene match: 7.